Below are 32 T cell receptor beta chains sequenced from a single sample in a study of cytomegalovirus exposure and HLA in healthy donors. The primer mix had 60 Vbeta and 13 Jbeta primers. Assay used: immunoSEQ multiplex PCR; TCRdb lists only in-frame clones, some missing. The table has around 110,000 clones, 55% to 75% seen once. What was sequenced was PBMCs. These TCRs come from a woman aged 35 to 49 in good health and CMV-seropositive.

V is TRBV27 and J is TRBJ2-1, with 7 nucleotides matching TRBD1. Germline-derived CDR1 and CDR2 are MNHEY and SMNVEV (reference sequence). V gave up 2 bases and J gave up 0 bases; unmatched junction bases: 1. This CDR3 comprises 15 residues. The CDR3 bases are TGTGCCAGCAGTTTAGGGGACAGCTCCTACAATGAGCAGTTCTTC. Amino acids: CASSLGDSSYNEQFF.

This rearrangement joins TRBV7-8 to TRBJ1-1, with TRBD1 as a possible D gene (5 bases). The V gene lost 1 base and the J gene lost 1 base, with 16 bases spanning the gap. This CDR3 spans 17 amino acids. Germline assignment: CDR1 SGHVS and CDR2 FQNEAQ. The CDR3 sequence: CASSLVDSYLPNTEAFF. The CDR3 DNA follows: TGTGCCAGCAGCTTAGTCGACAGTTACCTACCGAACACTGAAGCTTTCTTT. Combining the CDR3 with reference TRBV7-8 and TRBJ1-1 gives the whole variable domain GAGVSQSPRYKVAKRGQDVALRCDPISGHVSLFWYQQALGQGPEFLTYFQNEAQLDKSGLPSDRFFAERPEGSVSTLKIQRTQQEDSAVYLCASSLVDSYLPNTEAFFGQGTRLTVV.

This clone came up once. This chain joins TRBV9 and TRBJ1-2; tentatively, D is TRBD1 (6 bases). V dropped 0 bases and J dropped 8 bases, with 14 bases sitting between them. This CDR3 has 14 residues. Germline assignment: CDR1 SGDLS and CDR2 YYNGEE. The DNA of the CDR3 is TGTGCCAGCAGCGTAGAGGGACACCCCTCCGGCTACACCTTC. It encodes CASSVEGHPSGYTF.

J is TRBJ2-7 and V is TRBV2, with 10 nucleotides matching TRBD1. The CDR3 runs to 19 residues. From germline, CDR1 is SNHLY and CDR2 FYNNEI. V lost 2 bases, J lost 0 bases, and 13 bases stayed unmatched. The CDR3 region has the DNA TGTGCCAGCAGTGAAATGTGGGACAGGGGACTATCGAGCTCCTACGAGCAGTACTTC. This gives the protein CASSEMWDRGLSSSYEQYF.

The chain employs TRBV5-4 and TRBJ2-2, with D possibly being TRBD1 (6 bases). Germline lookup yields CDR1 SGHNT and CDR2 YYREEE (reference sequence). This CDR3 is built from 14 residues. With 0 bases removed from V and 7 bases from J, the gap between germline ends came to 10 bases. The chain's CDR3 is CASSLGGRVGELFF. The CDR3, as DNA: TGTGCCAGCAGCTTGGGGGGGCGCGTCGGGGAGCTGTTTTTT.

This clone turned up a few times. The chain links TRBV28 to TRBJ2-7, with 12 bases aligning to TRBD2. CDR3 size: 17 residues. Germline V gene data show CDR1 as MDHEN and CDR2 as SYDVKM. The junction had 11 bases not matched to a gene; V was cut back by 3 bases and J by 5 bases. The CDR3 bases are TGTGCCAGCAGTTTGCTAGCGGGAGGGCCAAGAGGAGACGAGCAGTACTTC. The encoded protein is CASSLLAGGPRGDEQYF.

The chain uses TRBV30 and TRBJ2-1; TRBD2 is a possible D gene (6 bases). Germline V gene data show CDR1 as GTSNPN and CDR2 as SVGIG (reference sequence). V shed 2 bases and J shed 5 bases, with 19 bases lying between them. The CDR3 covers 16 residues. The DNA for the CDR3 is TGTGCCTGGAGTCTCGCAGGGACTTCTCGGGACAATGAGCAGTTCTTC. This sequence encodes CAWSLAGTSRDNEQFF.

The DNA for the CDR3 is TGCGCCAGCAGCCCCGAGGGCACAGATACGCAGTATTTT. Residues: CASSPEGTDTQYF. V is TRBV5-1 and J is TRBJ2-3; no reliable D call. CDR3 size: 13 residues. V was cut by 4 bases and J by 1 base, with 7 bases left in between. Germline assignment: CDR1 SGHRS and CDR2 YFSETQ.

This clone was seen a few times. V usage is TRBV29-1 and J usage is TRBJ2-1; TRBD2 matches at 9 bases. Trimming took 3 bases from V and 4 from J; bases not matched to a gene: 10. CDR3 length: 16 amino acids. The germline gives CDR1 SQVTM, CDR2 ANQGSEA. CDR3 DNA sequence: TGCAGCGTTGACTTGGTAGCGGGAGTGGAGTACAATGAGCAGTTCTTC. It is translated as CSVDLVAGVEYNEQFF.

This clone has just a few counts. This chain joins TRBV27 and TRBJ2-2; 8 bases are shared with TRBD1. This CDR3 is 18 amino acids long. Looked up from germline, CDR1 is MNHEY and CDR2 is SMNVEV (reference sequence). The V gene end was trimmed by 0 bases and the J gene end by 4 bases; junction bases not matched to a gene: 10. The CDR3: CASSLSHWTGHGTGELFF. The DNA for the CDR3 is TGTGCCAGCAGTTTATCCCACTGGACAGGGCATGGCACCGGGGAGCTGTTTTTT.

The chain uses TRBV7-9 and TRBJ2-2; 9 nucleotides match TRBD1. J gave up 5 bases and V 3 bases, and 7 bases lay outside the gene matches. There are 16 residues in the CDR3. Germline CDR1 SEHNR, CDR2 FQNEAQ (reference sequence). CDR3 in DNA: TGTGCCAGCAGCTTCCCGGGACAGGGTCGGACCGGGGAGCTGTTTTTT. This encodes CASSFPGQGRTGELFF.

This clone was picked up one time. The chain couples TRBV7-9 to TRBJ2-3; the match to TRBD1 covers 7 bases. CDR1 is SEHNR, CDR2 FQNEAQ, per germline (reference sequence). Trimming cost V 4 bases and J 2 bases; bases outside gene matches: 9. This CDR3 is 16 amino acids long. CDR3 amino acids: CASSSLYTGVTDTQYF. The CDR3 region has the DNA TGTGCCAGCAGCTCTCTCTACACAGGGGTCACAGATACGCAGTATTTT. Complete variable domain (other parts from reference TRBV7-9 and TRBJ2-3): DTGVSQNPRHKITKRGQNVTFRCDPISEHNRLYWYRQTLGQGPEFLTYFQNEAQLEKSRLLSDRFSAERPKGSFSTLEIQRTEQGDSAMYLCASSSLYTGVTDTQYFGPGTRLTVL.

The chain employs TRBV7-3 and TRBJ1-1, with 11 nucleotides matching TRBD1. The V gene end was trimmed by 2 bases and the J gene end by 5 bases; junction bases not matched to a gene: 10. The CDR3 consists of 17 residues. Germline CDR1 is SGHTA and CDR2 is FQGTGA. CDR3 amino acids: CASSLGPGTGGETEAFF. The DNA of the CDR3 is TGTGCCAGCAGCTTAGGACCCGGGACAGGGGGTGAAACTGAAGCTTTCTTT.

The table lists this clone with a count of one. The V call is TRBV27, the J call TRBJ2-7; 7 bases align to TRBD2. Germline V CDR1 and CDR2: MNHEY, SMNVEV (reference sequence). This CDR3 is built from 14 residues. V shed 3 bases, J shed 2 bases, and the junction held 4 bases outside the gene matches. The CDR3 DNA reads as TGTGCCAGCAGTTTTAGCGGGCCTCCCTACGAGCAGTACTTC. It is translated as CASSFSGPPYEQYF.

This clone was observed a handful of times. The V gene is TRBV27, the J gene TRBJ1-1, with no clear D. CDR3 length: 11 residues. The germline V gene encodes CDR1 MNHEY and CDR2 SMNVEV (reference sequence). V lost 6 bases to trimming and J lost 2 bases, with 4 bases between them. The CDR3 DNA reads TGTGCCAGCAGGTATAACACTGAAGCTTTCTTT. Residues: CASRYNTEAFF.

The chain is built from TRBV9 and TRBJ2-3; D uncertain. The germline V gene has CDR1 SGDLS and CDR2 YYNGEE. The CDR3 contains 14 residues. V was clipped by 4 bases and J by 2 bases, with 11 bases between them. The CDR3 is CASSPSGYTDTQYF. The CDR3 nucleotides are TGTGCCAGCAGCCCCTCCGGTTACACAGATACGCAGTATTTT.

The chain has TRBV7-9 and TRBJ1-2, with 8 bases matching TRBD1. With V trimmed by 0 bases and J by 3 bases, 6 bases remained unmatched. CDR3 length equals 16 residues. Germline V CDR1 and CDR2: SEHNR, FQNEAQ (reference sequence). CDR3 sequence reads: CASSLASDRGYYGYTF. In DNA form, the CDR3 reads TGTGCCAGCAGCTTAGCATCTGACAGGGGTTACTATGGCTACACCTTC.

CDR3 sequence: CASSTGFFNEQFF. CDR3 nucleotides: TGTGCCAGCAGTACAGGGTTCTTCAATGAGCAGTTCTTC. The V call is TRBV28, the J call TRBJ2-1; D possibly corresponds to TRBD1 (6 bases). Trimming shortened V by 5 bases and J by 6 bases, and 11 bases separated the two germline ends. The CDR3 is 13 amino acids. The germline V gene encodes CDR1 MDHEN and CDR2 SYDVKM.

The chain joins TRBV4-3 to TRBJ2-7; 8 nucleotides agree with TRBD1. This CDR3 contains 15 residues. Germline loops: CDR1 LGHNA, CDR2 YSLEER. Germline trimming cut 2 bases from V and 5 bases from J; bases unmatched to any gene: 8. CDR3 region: CASSQQRQGFHEQYF. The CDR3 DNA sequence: TGCGCCAGCAGCCAACAGAGACAGGGGTTCCACGAGCAGTACTTC.

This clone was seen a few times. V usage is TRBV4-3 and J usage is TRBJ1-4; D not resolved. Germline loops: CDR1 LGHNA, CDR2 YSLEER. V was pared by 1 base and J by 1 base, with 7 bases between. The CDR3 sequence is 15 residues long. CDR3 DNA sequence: TGCGCCAGCAGCCAAGGGAGGGTAACTAATGAAAAACTGTTTTTT. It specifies CASSQGRVTNEKLFF.

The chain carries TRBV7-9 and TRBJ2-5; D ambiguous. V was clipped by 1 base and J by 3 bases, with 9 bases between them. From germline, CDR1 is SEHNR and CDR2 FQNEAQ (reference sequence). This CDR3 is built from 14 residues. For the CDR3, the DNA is TGTGCCAGCAGCTTAGGAGTCCTGGAAGAGACCCAGTACTTC. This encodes CASSLGVLEETQYF.

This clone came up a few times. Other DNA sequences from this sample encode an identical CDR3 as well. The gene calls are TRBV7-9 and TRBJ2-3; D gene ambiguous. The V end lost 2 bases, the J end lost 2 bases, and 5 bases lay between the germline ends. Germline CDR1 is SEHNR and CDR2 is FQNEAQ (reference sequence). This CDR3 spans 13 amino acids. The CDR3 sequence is CASSLSVTDTQYF. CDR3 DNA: TGTGCCAGCAGCTTATCAGTCACAGATACGCAGTATTTT.

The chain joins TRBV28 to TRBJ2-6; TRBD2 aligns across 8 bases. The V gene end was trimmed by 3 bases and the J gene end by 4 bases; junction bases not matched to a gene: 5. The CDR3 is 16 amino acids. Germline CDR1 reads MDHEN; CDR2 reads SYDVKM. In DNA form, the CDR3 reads TGTGCCAGCAGTTTCACGGGAGGGATCGGGGCCAACGTCCTGACTTTC. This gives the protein CASSFTGGIGANVLTF.

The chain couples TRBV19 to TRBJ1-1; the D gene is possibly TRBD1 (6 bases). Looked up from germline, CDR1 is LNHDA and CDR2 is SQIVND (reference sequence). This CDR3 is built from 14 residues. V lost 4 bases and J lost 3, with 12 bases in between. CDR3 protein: CASSTWTEDTEAFF. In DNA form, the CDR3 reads TGTGCCAGTAGTACCTGGACAGAGGACACTGAAGCTTTCTTT.

This CDR3 reads CASVESGTNTGELFF. The CDR3 region has the DNA TGTGCTAGCGTCGAAAGCGGAACGAACACCGGGGAGCTGTTTTTT. This chain uses TRBV7-7 with TRBJ2-2, with D possibly being TRBD2 (5 bases). The CDR3 spans 15 residues. The germline CDR1 and CDR2 sequences are SSHAT and FNYEAQ (reference sequence).

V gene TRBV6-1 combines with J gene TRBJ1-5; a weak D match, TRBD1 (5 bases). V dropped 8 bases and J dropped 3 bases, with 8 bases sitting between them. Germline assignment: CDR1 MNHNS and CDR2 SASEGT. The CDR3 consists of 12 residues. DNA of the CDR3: TGTGCCAGCCAGGGATTCAATCAGCCCCAGCATTTT. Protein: CASQGFNQPQHF.

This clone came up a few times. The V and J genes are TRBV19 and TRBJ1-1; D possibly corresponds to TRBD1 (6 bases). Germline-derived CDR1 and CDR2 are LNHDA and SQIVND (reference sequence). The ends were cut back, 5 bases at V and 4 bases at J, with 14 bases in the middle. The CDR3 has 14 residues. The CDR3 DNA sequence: TGTGCCAGTAGTGAGGGGGGGAGGGGCACTGAAGCTTTCTTT. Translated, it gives CASSEGGRGTEAFF.

DNA of the CDR3: TGTGCCTGGGGGACACGGTCAGCCTACGAGCAGTACTTC. This encodes CAWGTRSAYEQYF. The chain joins TRBV30 to TRBJ2-7, with D perhaps TRBD1 (6 bases). This CDR3 comprises 13 residues. Trimming took off 5 bases at V and 2 bases at J, with 13 bases between the two ends. Germline V lookup: CDR1 GTSNPN, CDR2 SVGIG (reference sequence).

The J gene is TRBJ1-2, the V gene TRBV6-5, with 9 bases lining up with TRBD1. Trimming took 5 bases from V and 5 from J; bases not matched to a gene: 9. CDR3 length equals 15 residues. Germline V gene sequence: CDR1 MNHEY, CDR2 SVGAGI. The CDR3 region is CASSRGQGLGYGYTF. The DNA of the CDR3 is TGTGCCAGCAGTCGAGGACAGGGGTTGGGGTATGGCTACACCTTC.

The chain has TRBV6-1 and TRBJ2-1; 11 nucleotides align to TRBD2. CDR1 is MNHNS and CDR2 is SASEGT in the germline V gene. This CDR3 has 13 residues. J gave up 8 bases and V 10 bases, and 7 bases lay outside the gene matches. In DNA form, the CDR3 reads TGTGCCACCCGGACTAGCGGGCTTGATGAGCAGTTCTTC. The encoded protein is CATRTSGLDEQFF.

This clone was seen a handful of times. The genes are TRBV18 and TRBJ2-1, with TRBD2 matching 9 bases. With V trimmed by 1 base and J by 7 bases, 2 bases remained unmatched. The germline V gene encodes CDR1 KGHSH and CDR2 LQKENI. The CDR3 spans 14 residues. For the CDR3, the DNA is TGTGCCAGCTCACCACTAGCGGGAGATAATGAGCAGTTCTTC. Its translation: CASSPLAGDNEQFF.

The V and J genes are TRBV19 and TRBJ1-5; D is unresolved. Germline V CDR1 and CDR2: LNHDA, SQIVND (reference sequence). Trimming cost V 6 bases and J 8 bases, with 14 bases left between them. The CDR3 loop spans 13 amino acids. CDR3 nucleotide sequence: TGTGCCAGTAGCGCAGGTTTAGTGAAGCCCCAGCATTTT. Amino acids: CASSAGLVKPQHF.